This TCR beta chain stems from a study of blood T cell repertoires in COVID-19. About the research overall: Nucleic acid was either cDNA or gDNA, and it came from T cells, B-cell-depleted T cells, or PBMCs.

This clone was seen just once. The cohort comprised adults aged 18 to 89 years residing in about two dozen US areas. Participant reports of clinical history set cohort assignment. This CDR3 region has 15 residues. In germline, CDR1 is MNHEY, CDR2 SVGEGT. V dropped 3 bases and J dropped 0 bases, with 12 bases sitting between them. Sequenced by immunoSEQ multiplex PCR; TCRdb stores in-frame clones only, minus some. Among about 260,000 clones listed, more than 80% were seen once. The sequencing sample was made of PBMCs or T cells enriched from blood (not recorded which). The V gene is TRBV6-2 or TRBV6-3, the J gene TRBJ2-7; perhaps TRBD2 as D (5 bases). This receptor was obtained from a woman aged 25 to 39 with acute COVID-19. The CDR3 bases are TGTGCCAGCAGTTATTCCGCTAGCCTCTCCTACGAGCAGTACTTC. It codes for CASSYSASLSYEQYF.